This TCR beta chain was found in a study of glioma-infiltrating T cells. TCR alpha and beta CDR3 regions were amplified from RNA using iRepertoire nested multiplex PCR. Tissue mRNA or PBMC total RNA, about 85-400 ng, went into one-step reverse transcription and amplification. One entry per CDR3 protein results from TCRdb running MiXCR on the multiplex PCR reads. The sample holds 170,000 or so distinct CDR3 sequences, about 47% seen once. The CDR3 loop spans 15 amino acids. V lost 2 bases, J lost 0 bases, and 10 bases lay in between. CDR1 and CDR2 (germline): SEHNR, FQNEAQ (reference sequence). This clonotype was recorded at least ten times. Its antigen is currently unknown. The study's findings and limits: Only very few CDR3 sequences appeared in both tissue and blood.

The sequencing input was glioma tissue, nonneoplastic brain tissue, or PBMCs (not recorded which). The chain couples TRBV7-9 to TRBJ1-2; D unresolved. This clonotype originated in a human donor with low-grade glioma or glioblastoma, undergoing nonglioma brain surgery, or in good health (not recorded which). CDR3 bases: TGTGCCAGCAGCTTAATCCCTGGAGCTAACTATGGCTACACCTTC. Translation: CASSLIPGANYGYTF. Based on the CDR3 plus reference TRBV7-9 and TRBJ1-2, the full variable domain is DTGVSQNPRHKITKRGQNVTFRCDPISEHNRLYWYRQTLGQGPEFLTYFQNEAQLEKSRLLSDRFSAERPKGSFSTLEIQRTEQGDSAMYLCASSLIPGANYGYTFGSGTRLTVV.